The clone carrying this T cell receptor (beta chain) was recorded at least ten times. The sample belongs to a study of early T cells in non-severe SARS-CoV-2 infection. For the study at large: With bulk RNA from unsorted whole blood as input, sequencing yielded unpaired chains.

TCRdb re-called the 5' RACE reads through MiXCR, storing one row per CDR3 protein. The sample has 75,000 to 100,000 distinct CDR3 sequences; more than 13% are singletons. The clonotype was recovered from an adult who was a healthcare worker with PCR-confirmed SARS-CoV-2 infection or an uninfected control (not recorded which). The sequenced sample consisted of whole blood.

The CDR3 DNA sequence: TGTGCCAGCAGTTACTCCGGACAGTCCTACGAGCAGTACTTC. Residues: CASSYSGQSYEQYF. V is TRBV6-6 and J is TRBJ2-7, with TRBD1 as a possible D gene (6 bases). This CDR3 has 14 residues. The V and J ends lost 0 bases and 1 base respectively, with 7 bases between them. The germline V gene encodes CDR1 MNHNY and CDR2 SVGAGI (reference sequence).